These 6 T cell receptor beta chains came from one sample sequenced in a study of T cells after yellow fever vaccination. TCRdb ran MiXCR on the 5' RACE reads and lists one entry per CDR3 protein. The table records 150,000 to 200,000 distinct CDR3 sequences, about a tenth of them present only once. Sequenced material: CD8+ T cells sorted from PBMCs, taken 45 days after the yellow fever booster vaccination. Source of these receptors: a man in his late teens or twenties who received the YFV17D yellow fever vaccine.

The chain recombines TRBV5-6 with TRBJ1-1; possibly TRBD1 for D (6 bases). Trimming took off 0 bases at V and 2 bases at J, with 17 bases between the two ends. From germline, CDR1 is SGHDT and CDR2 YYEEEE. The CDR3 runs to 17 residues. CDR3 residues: CASSLASAARGNTEAFF. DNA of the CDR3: TGTGCCAGCAGCTTGGCCTCTGCGGCCAGGGGAAACACTGAAGCTTTCTTT.

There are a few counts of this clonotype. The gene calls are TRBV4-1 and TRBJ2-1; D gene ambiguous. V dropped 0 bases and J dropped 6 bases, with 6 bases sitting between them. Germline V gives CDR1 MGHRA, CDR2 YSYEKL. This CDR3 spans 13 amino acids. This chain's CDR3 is CASSQDGGNEQFF. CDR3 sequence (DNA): TGCGCCAGCAGCCAAGATGGCGGCAATGAGCAGTTCTTC.

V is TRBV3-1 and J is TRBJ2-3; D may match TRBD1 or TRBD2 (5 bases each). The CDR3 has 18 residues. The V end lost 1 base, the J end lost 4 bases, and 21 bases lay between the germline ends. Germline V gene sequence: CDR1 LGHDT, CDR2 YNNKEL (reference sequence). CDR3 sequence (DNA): TGTGCCAGCAGCCAAGTCTGGGACCTCGAGAGGATCTCAGATACGCAGTATTTT. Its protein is CASSQVWDLERISDTQYF.

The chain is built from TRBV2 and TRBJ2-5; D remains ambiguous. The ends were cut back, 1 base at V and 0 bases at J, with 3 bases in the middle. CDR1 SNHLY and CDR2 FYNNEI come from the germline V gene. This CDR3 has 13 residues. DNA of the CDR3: TGTGCCAGCAGTGAAGAGAACCAAGAGACCCAGTACTTC. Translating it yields CASSEENQETQYF.

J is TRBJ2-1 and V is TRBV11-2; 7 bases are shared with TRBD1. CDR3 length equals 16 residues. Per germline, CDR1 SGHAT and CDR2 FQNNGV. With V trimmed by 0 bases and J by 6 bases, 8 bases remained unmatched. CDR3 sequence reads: CASSLDPRGSGNEQFF. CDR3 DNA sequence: TGTGCCAGCAGCTTAGATCCCAGGGGGTCGGGCAATGAGCAGTTCTTC.

The CDR3 spells CARRTALNRNTGELFF. CDR3 in DNA: TGTGCTAGACGGACAGCCCTCAACAGGAACACCGGGGAGCTGTTTTTT. The chain combines TRBV12-5 with TRBJ2-2; D is possibly TRBD1 (6 bases). V lost 9 bases, J lost 1 base, and 18 bases lay in between. CDR1 and CDR2 (germline): LGHNT, FRNRAP. The CDR3 totals 16 residues.